This TCR beta chain was observed in a study of blood T cell repertoires in COVID-19. The wider study: The cDNA or gDNA used as material had been derived from T cells, B-cell-depleted T cells, or PBMCs.

In the source study's methods: Estimation of nucleated cell counts relied on the amplification of reference gene primers. Here immunoSEQ multiplex PCR was the method, and the copy in TCRdb shows in-frame clones only, minus some. V and J calls and clone size are those listed in that table; D and trimming were worked out from the DNA. The data contain about 80,000 clones, about four fifths of them singletons. There are 16 residues in the CDR3. Sequencing input: peripheral blood. The J gene is TRBJ2-2, the V gene TRBV12-2; the table calls TRBD2, which could not be checked here. TRBV12-2 is designated a pseudogene. The TCR originated in a human donor in a cohort sampled during active COVID-19. The CDR3 nucleotides read TGTGCAAGTCGCTTAGAAGGGACTACTAACACCGGGGAGCTGTTTTTT. Amino acid sequence: CASRLEGTTNTGELFF.